The present entry profiles one T cell receptor (beta chain) with its context. These data originate in a study of blood T cell repertoires in COVID-19. Some clones are missing from TCRdb's copy, which holds only in-frame ones; the method was immunoSEQ multiplex PCR. The data show some 200,000 clones, 87% seen once. Participants' reported clinical history set cohort assignment. Germline CDR1 is LNHDA and CDR2 is SQIVND (reference sequence). The V gene end was trimmed by 7 bases and the J gene end by 0 bases; junction bases not matched to a gene: 17. The CDR3 covers 19 residues. The specimen sequenced was PBMCs or T cells enriched from blood (not recorded which). The chain couples TRBV19 to TRBJ2-1; 8 bases line up with TRBD2. The TCR sequence derives from a man younger than 35 with acute COVID-19. Written as DNA, the CDR3 is TGTGCCAGTATAGGATCGGGACTAGTTCCCGACGGCTCCTACAATGAGCAGTTCTTC. It encodes CASIGSGLVPDGSYNEQFF.